The entry below gives a single T cell receptor (beta chain) sequence along with its context. The antigen is undetermined. CDR3 length: 13 amino acids. Deletions cut 3 bases from V and 6 bases from J, with 10 bases between. CDR1 and CDR2 from the germline V gene are SGHTA and FQGNSA. The data were taken from a study of CD8 T cells in Susac syndrome. General observations from the study: Only a relatively small number of individuals were included in the TCR sequencing and HLA analysis.

RNA, at roughly 0.5 to 1 ug, was reverse transcribed with random hexamers. MiXCR was run by TCRdb on the immunoSEQ multiplex PCR reads, yielding one entry per CDR3 protein. Of 100,000 or so distinct CDR3 sequences listed, just under 95% were seen once; the top ten hold about 0.28%. CD8+ and CD4+ T cells circulating in blood were sequenced for TCR beta. The sample comprised CD4+ T cells from PBMCs. The chain links TRBV7-2 to TRBJ2-3; D is undetermined. The source of this sequence is a human donor with Susac syndrome. For the CDR3, the DNA is TGTGCCAGCAGCTTGGACGGAACGGATACGCAGTATTTT. Its protein is CASSLDGTDTQYF.